Listed below are T cell receptor beta chains from one sample, sequenced in a study of beta chain features in type 1 diabetes. The assay was immunoSEQ multiplex PCR, and TCRdb's table has in-frame clones only and misses some. The sample includes approximately 120,000 clones, almost 40% of them seen just once. Sequencing was carried out using stem cell memory CD4+ T cells from blood. These TCRs come from a woman aged 18-30 years in good health. CDR3s include the opening cysteine and the closing phenylalanine or tryptophan. Each record gives: J gene, V gene, CDR3 protein.

TRBJ1-1	TRBV5-1	CASSQGVNTEAFF
TRBJ2-3	TRBV2	CASRRPGGTDTQYF
TRBJ2-3	TRBV11-2	CASSLVAGGGTDTQYF
TRBJ1-5	TRBV28	CASRTGVRNQPQHF
TRBJ2-1	TRBV30	CAWTGTGPNEQFF
TRBJ1-4	TRBV19	CASSTRQGSYEKLFF
TRBJ2-5	TRBV6-5	CAISARGRETQYF
TRBJ2-7	TRBV28	CASSFYLRDSSYEQYF
TRBJ2-1	TRBV11-2	CASSFGTSGSNEQFF
TRBJ1-1	TRBV7-9	CASSWGQAGTEAFF
TRBJ2-6	TRBV5-1	CASSVGHLSGANVLTF
TRBJ2-3	TRBV29-1	CSVEFMGALTDTQYF
TRBJ2-1	TRBV7-9	CASSLEVLRSDEQFF
TRBJ2-7	TRBV7-8	CASSRYGQAAFYEQYF
TRBJ2-2	TRBV5-1	CASSLEGAWTGELFF
TRBJ2-7	TRBV6-5	CASSGPGQAGEQYF
TRBJ2-7	TRBV4-3	CASSPGTSGYYEQYF
TRBJ2-7	TRBV7-2	CASSAGTVYEQYF
TRBJ2-1	TRBV6-6	CATKSRTTNNEQFF
TRBJ2-7	TRBV7-2	CASSTSTGGYEQYF
TRBJ2-7	TRBV6-5	CASSYDRAVSYEQYF
TRBJ1-3	TRBV25-1	CASSATVSGNTIYF
TRBJ2-5	TRBV21-1	CASSKKGEVMETQYF
TRBJ1-1	TRBV1	CTSSPRARMNTEAFF
TRBJ2-3	TRBV7-9	CASTHRGGSSDTQYF
TRBJ2-7	TRBV11-3	CASSYRQGGEQYF
TRBJ2-1	TRBV5-4	CASSRNHRGYNEQFF
TRBJ2-6	TRBV19	CASSSRTGGSAGANVLTF
TRBJ2-7	TRBV18	CASSPPSDLEQYF
TRBJ2-1	TRBV6-1	CAISDSGTNLSSYNEQFF
TRBJ2-2	TRBV19	CASAGTSHSRLFF
TRBJ2-7	TRBV19	CASTPSGGGTHTYEQYF
TRBJ2-5	TRBV20-1	CSARSGPPQYF
TRBJ2-1	TRBV7-9	CASSLLRTSGYNEQFF
TRBJ2-7	TRBV2	CASSFGLAEVYEQYF
TRBJ1-4	TRBV4-1	CASSQVGKRVGEHF
TRBJ1-5	TRBV19	CASSIVLRSNQPQHF
TRBJ2-6	TRBV7-3	CASSLHDRGTNVLTF
TRBJ1-1	TRBV19	CASSMGDREAFF
TRBJ1-1	TRBV7-9	CASSPRAGMNTEAFF
TRBJ2-7	TRBV19	CASSGAGTSGYEQYF
TRBJ1-4	TRBV10-3	CAISEWGLLLFF
TRBJ2-7	TRBV4-1	CASSPGQGPWSYEQYF
TRBJ2-2	TRBV2	CASSERNTGELFF
TRBJ1-4	TRBV27	CASSGTATNEKLFF
TRBJ2-3	TRBV7-3	CASSLTSSGRLTDTQYF
TRBJ2-1	TRBV15	CATSRNHPSGGSYNEQFF
TRBJ2-6	TRBV2	CASTGHASSGANVLTF
TRBJ2-7	TRBV30	CAWSALGAFYEQYF
TRBJ2-3	TRBV6-6	CASSPGGRSDTQYF
TRBJ2-2	TRBV29-1	CSVSGIAGNTGELFF
TRBJ1-4	TRBV10-3	CAISKDKAGEKLFF
TRBJ1-1	TRBV30	CAWSMGQPNTEAFF
TRBJ1-4	TRBV29-1	CSVRNEKLFF
TRBJ2-3	TRBV7-2	CASSPLEPPDTQYF
TRBJ2-3	TRBV5-1	CASTLTGTSTDTQYF
TRBJ1-1	TRBV30	CAWTLTGRNTEAFF
TRBJ2-7	TRBV5-1	CASSSRTSGGAYEQYF
TRBJ2-5	TRBV2	CASRRVGEETQYF
TRBJ2-5	TRBV7-7	CASSAYNGVETQYF